Following are 20 T cell receptor beta chains from one sample sequenced in a study of T cells in Graves' hyperthyroidism and ophthalmopathy. Authors of the study amplified TCR beta CDR3 regions from RNA transcripts. HTBI primers were used for first-round RT-PCR of the TCR CDR3. TCRdb analysed the multiplex PCR reads with MiXCR anew, one entry per CDR3 protein. The data contain around 420,000 distinct CDR3 sequences, 15% to 17% of them singletons. Material: blood. The origin of the receptors is a woman younger than 35 with Graves' hyperthyroidism.

V and J are TRBV7-9 and TRBJ1-2; possible D gene TRBD1, 5 bases. Germline V gene data show CDR1 as SEHNR and CDR2 as FQNEAQ (reference sequence). V lost 4 bases to trimming and J lost 7 bases, with 19 bases between them. This CDR3 is 15 amino acids long. The DNA of the CDR3 is TGTGCCAGCAGCTCCCGGGAGGGGCACTTCACTGGCTACACCTTC. Translation gives CASSSREGHFTGYTF.

This clonotype was recorded at least ten times. The J gene is TRBJ2-7, the V gene TRBV5-1, with unresolved D. The V and J ends lost 4 bases and 3 bases respectively, with 5 bases between them. The CDR3 covers 11 residues. Per the germline V gene, CDR1 is SGHRS and CDR2 is YFSETQ. CDR3 nucleotides: TGCGCCAGCAGCGAAAACTACGAGCAGTACTTC. Encoded protein: CASSENYEQYF.

This rearrangement joins TRBV5-5 to TRBJ1-1; maybe TRBD1 (6 bases). Germline CDR1 reads SGHKS; CDR2 reads YYEKEE (reference sequence). This CDR3 contains 15 residues. Deletions cut 4 bases from V and 1 base from J, with 14 bases between. The CDR3: CASSGTWGANTEAFF. Here the CDR3 DNA reads TGTGCCAGCAGCGGGACGTGGGGGGCGAACACTGAAGCTTTCTTT.

The chain is built from TRBV5-1 and TRBJ2-5; D not certain. CDR1 SGHRS and CDR2 YFSETQ come from the germline V gene. The CDR3 totals 15 residues. The ends were cut back, 3 bases at V and 3 bases at J, with 15 bases in the middle. CDR3 DNA: TGCGCCAGCAGCTACCGTGCCCGGACCGAAGAGACCCAGTACTTC. It yields the protein CASSYRARTEETQYF.

There are many counts of this clonotype. The chain joins TRBV9 to TRBJ2-7; tentatively, D is TRBD2 (6 bases). The CDR3 runs 15 residues. V was shortened by 0 bases and J by 5 bases, with 15 bases between the two germline ends. CDR1 SGDLS and CDR2 YYNGEE come from the germline V gene. Here the CDR3 DNA reads TGTGCCAGCAGCGTAGAAGGCAGGGACTTGGACGAGCAGTACTTC. Translating it yields CASSVEGRDLDEQYF.

This clonotype has at least ten counts. CDR3 residues: CSVEDVEGAASYEQYF. The CDR3 coding sequence is TGCAGCGTTGAAGATGTGGAGGGGGCGGCCTCCTACGAGCAGTACTTC. The chain combines TRBV29-1 with TRBJ2-7, with D possibly matching TRBD1 (7 bases). The CDR3 has 16 amino acids. The germline CDR1 and CDR2 sequences are SQVTM and ANQGSEA. Trimming took off 0 bases at V and 0 bases at J, with 15 bases between the two ends.

The chain joins TRBV15 to TRBJ2-2, with D unresolved. The CDR3 spans 15 residues. V was trimmed by 5 bases and J by 2 bases, leaving 12 bases between them. From germline, CDR1 is LNHNV and CDR2 YYDKDF (reference sequence). DNA for the CDR3: TGTGCCACCAGCCCTCGGACGCTTAACACCGGGGAGCTGTTTTTT. Its translation is CATSPRTLNTGELFF.

About this clonotype itself: The junction departs from germline at one end; a sequencing error may be responsible. The rearrangement joins TRBV28 to TRBJ1-3, with D perhaps matching TRBD1 (5 bases). The length of the CDR3 is 15 residues. CDR1 is MDHEN and CDR2 is SYDVKM in the germline V gene. This CDR3 is CASGLTRVSRNTIYF. The CDR3 DNA reads as TGTGCCAGCGGTTTGACCAGGGTCTCCCGAAACACCATATATTTT.

This chain links TRBV2 with TRBJ1-3; perhaps TRBD1 as D (5 bases). Germline CDR1 SNHLY, CDR2 FYNNEI. This CDR3 region has 13 residues. V lost 9 bases and J 1 base, leaving 10 bases between the germline ends. Written as DNA, the CDR3 is TGTGCCAGTAGGGAGGGGTCTGGAAACACCATATATTTT. It yields the protein CASREGSGNTIYF.

This clonotype occurred many times. The chain is built from TRBV3-1 and TRBJ2-4, with 7 bases that match TRBD1. Germline V gene lookup returns CDR1 LGHDT and CDR2 YNNKEL (reference sequence). Trimming removed 5 bases from V and 8 bases from J; junction bases left unmatched: 6. The CDR3 is made up of 13 amino acids. CDR3 DNA: TGTGCCAGCAGCTTTAACAGGGGAGACATTCAGTACTTC. Its translation: CASSFNRGDIQYF.

This clonotype was seen ten or more times. This chain's CDR3 is CASSLQNTEAFF. The CDR3 DNA is TGTGCCAGCAGTCTACAGAACACTGAAGCTTTCTTT. The rearrangement joins TRBV12-3 or TRBV12-4 to TRBJ1-1; the D is unclear. Trimming removed 5 bases at V and 1 base at J, with 5 bases between. The CDR3 consists of 12 residues.

This clonotype was found many times. The chain recombines TRBV20-1 with TRBJ1-1; 7 bases align to TRBD1. This CDR3 is built from 13 residues. CDR1 is DFQATT, CDR2 SNEGSKA, per germline (reference sequence). V lost 0 bases to trimming and J lost 7 bases; unmatched junction nucleotides: 5. The DNA of the CDR3 is TGCAGTGCTAGAGACACCCGGGACAGTGAAGCTTTCTTT. Protein product: CSARDTRDSEAFF.

CDR3 DNA: TGTGCCAGCGGGCCCATCGGGTTGGCCCAGTACTTC. Protein: CASGPIGLAQYF. The chain is built from TRBV6-1 and TRBJ2-5, with unresolved D. With 8 bases removed from V and 9 bases from J, the gap between germline ends came to 16 bases. The CDR3 consists of 12 residues. The V gene's germline CDR1 is MNHNS and CDR2 SASEGT.

This clonotype turned up a few times. The rearrangement uses TRBV7-8 and TRBJ2-5; 11 bases fit TRBD2. The CDR3 has 15 residues. Germline CDR1 and CDR2: SGHVS and FQNEAQ. V was pared by 6 bases and J by 2 bases, with 5 bases of the junction left unmatched. The DNA for the CDR3 is TGTGCCAGCAGGGTGATAGCGGGGGGGCAAGAGACCCAGTACTTC. It is translated as CASRVIAGGQETQYF.

This clonotype showed up many times. Given a much more abundant clone one base away, this may be a read error. This sequence joins TRBV28 and TRBJ2-5; D assignment may be TRBD1 or TRBD2 (6 bases each). There are 16 residues in the CDR3. In germline, CDR1 is MDHEN, CDR2 SYDVKM. Trimming pared 1 base from V and 2 bases from J, leaving 14 bases between. CDR3 amino acids: CASSLYSRGQQETQYF. CDR3 nucleotides: TGTGCCAGCAGTTTATATTCACGGGGGCAACAAGAGACCCAGTACTTC.

This clonotype has at least ten counts. The chain joins TRBV20-1 to TRBJ2-5; D may be TRBD2 (5 bases). Trimming stripped 7 bases from V and 5 bases from J, with 14 bases between. Germline V gene lookup returns CDR1 DFQATT and CDR2 SNEGSKA (reference sequence). The CDR3 is 12 residues long. This CDR3 is CSGQEVGETQYF. The CDR3 DNA reads TGCAGTGGCCAGGAGGTTGGGGAGACCCAGTACTTC.

This clonotype was seen at least ten times. V and J are TRBV2 and TRBJ1-1; tentatively, D is TRBD1 (6 bases). The CDR3 runs to 14 residues. Trimming pared 5 bases from V and 9 bases from J, leaving 19 bases between. From germline, CDR1 is SNHLY and CDR2 FYNNEI. DNA for the CDR3: TGTGCCAGCAGTAAGGCGGTCGGACAGCACAAAGCTTTCTTT. It is translated as CASSKAVGQHKAFF.

The chain joins TRBV6-1 to TRBJ2-3; maybe TRBD2 (5 bases). From germline, CDR1 is MNHNS and CDR2 SASEGT. The germline V and J ends were trimmed by 7 bases and 9 bases, with 17 bases remaining between them. This CDR3 has 13 residues. CDR3 region: CASTRTLGTTQYF. In nucleotides, the CDR3 is TGTGCCAGCACCCGGACTCTGGGTACAACGCAGTATTTT.

In the case of this clonotype: A much larger clone is a single base away; this may be a read error. This chain uses TRBV5-6 with TRBJ2-7; 11 nucleotides agree with TRBD2. Germline loops: CDR1 SGHDT, CDR2 YYEEEE. With V trimmed by 7 bases and J by 0 bases, 9 bases remained unmatched. The CDR3 is made up of 16 amino acids. CDR3 DNA: TGTGCCAGCGGCGCCGGACTAGCGGGTAGCTCCTACGAGCAGTACTTC. Encoded protein: CASGAGLAGSSYEQYF.

This chain uses TRBV19 with TRBJ2-1; 13 bases are shared with TRBD2. J lost 7 bases, V lost 7 bases, and 4 bases had no gene match. The CDR3 has 14 residues. From germline, CDR1 is LNHDA and CDR2 SQIVND (reference sequence). CDR3 amino acids: CASMGLAGTNEQFF. CDR3 sequence (DNA): TGTGCCAGTATGGGACTAGCGGGGACTAATGAGCAGTTCTTC.